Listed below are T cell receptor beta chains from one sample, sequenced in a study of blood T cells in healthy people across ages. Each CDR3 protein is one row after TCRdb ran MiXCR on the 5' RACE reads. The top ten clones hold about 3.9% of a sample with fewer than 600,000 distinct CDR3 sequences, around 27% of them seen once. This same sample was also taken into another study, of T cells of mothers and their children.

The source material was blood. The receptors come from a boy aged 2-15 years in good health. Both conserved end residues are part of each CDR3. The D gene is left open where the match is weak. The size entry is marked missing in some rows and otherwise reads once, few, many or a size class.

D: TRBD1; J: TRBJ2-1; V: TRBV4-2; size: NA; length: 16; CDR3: CASSQDTDRGYNEQFF; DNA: TGTGCCAGCAGCCAAGATACGGACAGGGGCTACAATGAGCAGTTCTTC
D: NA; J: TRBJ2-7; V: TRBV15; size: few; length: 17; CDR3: CATSRVGLSDSSYEQYF; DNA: TGTGCCACCAGCAGAGTGGGGTTAAGCGACAGCTCCTACGAGCAGTACTTC
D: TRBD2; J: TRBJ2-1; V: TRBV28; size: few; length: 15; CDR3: CASNVAGGSYNEQFF; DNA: TGTGCCAGCAACGTAGCGGGAGGTAGCTACAATGAGCAGTTCTTC
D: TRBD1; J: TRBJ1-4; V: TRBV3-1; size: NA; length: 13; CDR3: CASSAWDREKLFF; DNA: TGTGCCAGCAGCGCTTGGGACAGGGAAAAACTGTTTTTT
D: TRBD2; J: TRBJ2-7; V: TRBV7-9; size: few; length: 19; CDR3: CASSPFGTSGGASSYEQYF; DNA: TGTGCCAGCAGCCCGTTCGGGACTAGCGGGGGGGCCTCCTCCTACGAGCAGTACTTC
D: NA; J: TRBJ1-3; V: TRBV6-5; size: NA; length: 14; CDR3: CASSVTESGNTIYF; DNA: TGTGCCAGCAGTGTGACTGAATCTGGAAACACCATATATTTT
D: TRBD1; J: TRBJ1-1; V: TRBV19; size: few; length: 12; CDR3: CASSDRGPEAFF; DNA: TGTGCCAGTTCCGACAGGGGACCTGAAGCTTTCTTT
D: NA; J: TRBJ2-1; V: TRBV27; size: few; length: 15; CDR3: CASSSLGWETNEQFF; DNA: TGTGCCAGCAGTTCACTTGGGTGGGAAACCAATGAGCAGTTCTTC
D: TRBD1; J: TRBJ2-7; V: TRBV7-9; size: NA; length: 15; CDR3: CASSPRTGPSYEQYF; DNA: TGTGCCAGCAGCCCACGGACAGGGCCCTCCTACGAGCAGTACTTC
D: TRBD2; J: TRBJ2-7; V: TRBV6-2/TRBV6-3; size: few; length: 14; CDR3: CASSVELATYEQYF; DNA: TGTGCCAGCAGTGTGGAACTAGCGACCTACGAGCAGTACTTC
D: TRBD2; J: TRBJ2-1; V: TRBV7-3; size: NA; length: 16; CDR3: CASSLTGLAGLNEQFF; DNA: TGTGCCAGCAGCTTAACGGGGTTAGCGGGGCTCAATGAGCAGTTCTTC
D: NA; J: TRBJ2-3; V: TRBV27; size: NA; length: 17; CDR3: CASSLPGDPGRTDTQYF; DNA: TGTGCCAGCAGTCTACCGGGAGACCCGGGAAGGACAGATACGCAGTATTTT
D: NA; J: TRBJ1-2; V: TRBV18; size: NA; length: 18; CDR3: CASSPAPAQAAQAHGYTF; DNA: TGTGCCAGCTCACCAGCTCCGGCCCAGGCGGCCCAAGCCCATGGCTACACCTTC
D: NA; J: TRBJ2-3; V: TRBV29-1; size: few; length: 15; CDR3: CSVEERGRGTDTQYF; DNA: TGCAGCGTTGAAGAAAGGGGTCGGGGCACAGATACGCAGTATTTT
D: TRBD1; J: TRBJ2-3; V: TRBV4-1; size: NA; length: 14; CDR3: CASSQTGVTDTQYF; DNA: TGCGCCAGCAGCCAAACAGGGGTCACAGATACGCAGTATTTT
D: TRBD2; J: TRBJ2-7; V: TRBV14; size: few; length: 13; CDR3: CASSQVAGYEQYF; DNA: TGTGCCAGCAGCCAAGTAGCGGGGTACGAGCAGTACTTC
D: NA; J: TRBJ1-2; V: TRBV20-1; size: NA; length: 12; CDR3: CSAREGLYGYTF; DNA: TGCAGTGCTAGGGAGGGACTCTATGGCTACACCTTC
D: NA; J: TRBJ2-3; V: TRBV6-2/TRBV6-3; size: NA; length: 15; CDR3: CASSSRRETPDTQYF; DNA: TGTGCCAGCAGTTCACGGCGGGAAACCCCAGATACGCAGTATTTT
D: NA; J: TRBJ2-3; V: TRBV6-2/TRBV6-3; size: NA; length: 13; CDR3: CASSYRGGLPQYF; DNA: TGTGCCAGCAGTTACAGGGGAGGTCTACCGCAGTATTTT
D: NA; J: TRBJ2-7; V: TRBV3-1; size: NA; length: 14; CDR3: CASSQALRLYEQYF; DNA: TGTGCCAGCAGCCAAGCACTAAGATTGTACGAGCAGTACTTC
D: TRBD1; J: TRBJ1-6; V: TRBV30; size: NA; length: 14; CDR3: CAWTLGQLNSPLHF; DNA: TGTGCCTGGACCCTGGGACAGCTAAATTCACCCCTCCACTTT
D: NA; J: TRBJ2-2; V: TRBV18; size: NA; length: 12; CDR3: CASRERAVELFF; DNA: TGTGCCAGCCGGGAAAGGGCAGTGGAGCTGTTTTTT
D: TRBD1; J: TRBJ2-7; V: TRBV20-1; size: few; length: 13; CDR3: CSASRTGPYEQYF; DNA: TGCAGTGCCTCCCGGACAGGGCCATACGAGCAGTACTTC
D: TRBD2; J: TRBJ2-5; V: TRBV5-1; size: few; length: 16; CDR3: CASSSGASGGQETQYF; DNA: TGCGCCAGCTCCTCGGGGGCCAGCGGGGGCCAAGAGACCCAGTACTTC
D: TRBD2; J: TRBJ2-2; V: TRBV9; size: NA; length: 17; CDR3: CASSVPGLAGGFGELFF; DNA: TGTGCCAGCAGCGTCCCGGGACTAGCGGGAGGTTTTGGAGAGCTGTTTTTT
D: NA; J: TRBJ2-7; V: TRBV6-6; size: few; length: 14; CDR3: CASSVRGFSYEQYF; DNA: TGTGCCAGCAGTGTCCGGGGGTTCTCCTACGAGCAGTACTTC
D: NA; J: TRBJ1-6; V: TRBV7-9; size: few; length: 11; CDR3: CASTNGSPLHF; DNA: TGTGCCAGCACAAACGGCTCACCCCTCCACTTT
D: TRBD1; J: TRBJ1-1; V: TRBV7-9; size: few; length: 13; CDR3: CASSLQGAGEAFF; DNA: TGTGCCAGCAGCTTACAGGGGGCGGGTGAAGCTTTCTTT
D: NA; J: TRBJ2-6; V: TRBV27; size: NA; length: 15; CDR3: CASSQMFSGANVLTF; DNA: TGTGCCAGCAGTCAAATGTTCTCTGGGGCCAACGTCCTGACTTTC
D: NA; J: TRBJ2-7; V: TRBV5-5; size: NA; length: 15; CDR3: CASSGLGPLGNEQYF; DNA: TGTGCCAGCAGCGGATTAGGGCCGCTCGGGAACGAGCAGTACTTC
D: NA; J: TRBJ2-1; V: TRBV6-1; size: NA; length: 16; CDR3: CASSRSLVSSYNEQFF; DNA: TGTGCCAGCAGTCGATCCTTGGTGAGCTCCTACAATGAGCAGTTCTTC
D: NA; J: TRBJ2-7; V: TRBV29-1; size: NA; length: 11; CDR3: CSVGHGYEQYF; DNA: TGCAGCGTCGGTCATGGTTACGAGCAGTACTTC
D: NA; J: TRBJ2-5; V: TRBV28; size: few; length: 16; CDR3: CASSLRGGTDQETQYF; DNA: TGTGCCAGCAGTTTAAGAGGGGGGACCGACCAAGAGACCCAGTACTTC
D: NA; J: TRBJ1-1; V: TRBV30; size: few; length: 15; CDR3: CAWIRLPGNNTEAFF; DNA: TGTGCCTGGATCAGACTTCCGGGGAATAACACTGAAGCTTTCTTT
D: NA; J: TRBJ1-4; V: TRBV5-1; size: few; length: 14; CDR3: CASSRQGLNEKLFF; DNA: TGCGCCAGCAGTCGGCAGGGTCTTAATGAAAAACTGTTTTTT
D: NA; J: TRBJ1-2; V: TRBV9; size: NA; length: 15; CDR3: CASSPHPRDTYGYTF; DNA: TGTGCCAGCAGCCCTCACCCCCGGGACACCTATGGCTACACCTTC
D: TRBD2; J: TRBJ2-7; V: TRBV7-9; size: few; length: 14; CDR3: CASSLTSDWREQYF; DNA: TGTGCCAGCAGCTTAACTAGCGATTGGCGCGAGCAGTACTTC
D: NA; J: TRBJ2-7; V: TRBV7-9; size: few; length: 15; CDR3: CASSLGYRDHYEQYF; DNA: TGTGCCAGCAGCTTAGGGTACAGGGATCACTACGAGCAGTACTTC
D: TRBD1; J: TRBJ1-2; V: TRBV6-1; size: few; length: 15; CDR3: CASRAESPHRGGYTF; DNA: TGTGCCAGCAGAGCCGAAAGTCCCCACAGGGGCGGCTACACCTTC
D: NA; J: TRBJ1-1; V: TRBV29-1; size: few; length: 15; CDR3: CSARGERGANTEAFF; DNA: TGCAGCGCCCGCGGAGAGCGAGGGGCGAACACTGAAGCTTTCTTT
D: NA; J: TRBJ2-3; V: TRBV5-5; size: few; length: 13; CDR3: CASSLIPGDTQYF; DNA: TGTGCCAGCAGCTTGATTCCCGGAGATACGCAGTATTTT
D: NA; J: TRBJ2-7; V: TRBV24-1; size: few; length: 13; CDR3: CATLRGERREQYF; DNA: TGTGCCACCCTGAGGGGGGAACGTAGGGAGCAGTACTTC
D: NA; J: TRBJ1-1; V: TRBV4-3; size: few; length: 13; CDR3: CASSQDRGGEAFF; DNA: TGCGCCAGCAGCCAAGATCGGGGAGGTGAAGCTTTCTTT
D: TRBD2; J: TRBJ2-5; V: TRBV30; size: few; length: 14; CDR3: CAWSALAGEETQYF; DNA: TGTGCCTGGAGTGCCCTGGCGGGAGAAGAGACCCAGTACTTC
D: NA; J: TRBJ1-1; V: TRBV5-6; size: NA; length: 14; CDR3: CASSFLQGFTEAFF; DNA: TGTGCCAGCAGCTTCTTGCAGGGGTTTACTGAAGCTTTCTTT
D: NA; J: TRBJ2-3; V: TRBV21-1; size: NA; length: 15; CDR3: CASSRKVSSTDTQYF; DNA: TGTGCCAGCAGCAGGAAGGTGTCTAGCACAGATACGCAGTATTTT